Below, 27 T cell receptor beta chains from the same sample are listed, as sequenced in a study of T cell repertoires in cytomegalovirus infection. TCRdb re-derived calls from the reads in MiXCR, one entry per CDR3 protein. The data hold about 740,000 distinct CDR3 sequences, with less than 40% observed a single time. Sequencing used PBMCs. The receptor set was obtained from a human donor in good health (CMV status not recorded). Some clones in this sample may be carry-over from other donors' samples.

This clonotype was seen a handful of times. J is TRBJ2-1 and V is TRBV7-6, with D possibly TRBD2 on 5 matching bases. Per the germline V gene, CDR1 is SGHVS and CDR2 is FNYEAQ. Trimming took off 7 bases at V and 8 bases at J, with 21 bases between the two ends. The CDR3 spans 15 residues. DNA of the CDR3: TGTGCCAGCATCCCGGGCAGGACTCTGCGGGATGAGCAGTTCTTC. Its protein product is CASIPGRTLRDEQFF. The complete variable domain, with remaining parts taken from reference TRBV7-6 and TRBJ2-1, reads GAGVSQSPRYKVTKRGQDVALRCDPISGHVSLYWYRQALGQGPEFLTYFNYEAQQDKSGLPNDRFSAERPEGSISTLTIQRTEQRDSAMYRCASIPGRTLRDEQFFGPGTRLTVL.

This clonotype was detected only a few times. The CDR3 DNA follows: TGTGCCAGCAGCTTATCGTGGACAGGGAGTTACGAGCAGTACTTC. As protein: CASSLSWTGSYEQYF. V and J are TRBV7-2 and TRBJ2-7, with 8 bases fitting TRBD1. CDR3 length: 15 amino acids. Trimming took 2 bases from V and 4 from J; bases not matched to a gene: 7. Germline V gives CDR1 SGHTA, CDR2 FQGNSA. Full variable domain (rest looked up from reference TRBV7-2 and TRBJ2-7): GAGVSQSPSNKVTEKGKDVELRCDPISGHTALYWYRQSLGQGLEFLIYFQGNSAPDKSGLPSDRFSAERTGGSVSTLTIQRTQQEDSAVYLCASSLSWTGSYEQYFGPGTRLTVT.

About this clonotype: One base away lies a much larger clone, so this may be a sequencing read error. The chain uses TRBV7-2 and TRBJ1-5; D ambiguous. CDR1 is SGHTA, CDR2 FQGNSA, per germline. The V end was cut by 1 base, the J end by 10 bases, with 14 bases between. The CDR3 length is 14 residues. DNA of the CDR3: TGTGCCAGCAGCTTAGAACACCCGATGGGCCCCCAGCATTTT. The encoded protein is CASSLEHPMGPQHF.

This clonotype was counted ten times or more. This sequence joins TRBV7-2 and TRBJ2-2, with 9 bases lining up with TRBD2. Unmatched junction bases numbered 8, after V lost 6 bases and J lost 3 bases. Germline V gene lookup returns CDR1 SGHTA and CDR2 FQGNSA. This CDR3 comprises 16 residues. CDR3 sequence: CASSQNSGGYTGELFF. CDR3 DNA: TGTGCCAGCAGTCAAAATAGCGGGGGCTACACCGGGGAGCTGTTTTTT. The entire variable domain, with the rest obtained from reference TRBV7-2 and TRBJ2-2, is as follows: GAGVSQSPSNKVTEKGKDVELRCDPISGHTALYWYRQSLGQGLEFLIYFQGNSAPDKSGLPSDRFSAERTGGSVSTLTIQRTQQEDSAVYLCASSQNSGGYTGELFFGEGSRLTVL.

The J gene is TRBJ2-7, the V gene TRBV15; the match to TRBD1 covers 7 bases. J gave up 0 bases and V 1 base, and 3 bases lay outside the gene matches. Germline V lookup: CDR1 LNHNV, CDR2 YYDKDF (reference sequence). This CDR3 has 15 amino acids. In DNA, the CDR3 is TGTGCCACCAGCAGAGGGGACAGTAGCTCCTACGAGCAGTACTTC. Its protein is CATSRGDSSSYEQYF.

The rearrangement uses TRBV19 and TRBJ2-1; 7 nucleotides agree with TRBD2. J was trimmed by 2 bases and V by 5 bases; bases with no gene match: 6. This CDR3 is built from 15 residues. Germline loops: CDR1 LNHDA, CDR2 SQIVND (reference sequence). CDR3 amino acids: CASSWGGDAYNEQFF. CDR3 DNA sequence: TGTGCCAGTAGTTGGGGAGGGGACGCCTACAATGAGCAGTTCTTC.

This chain uses TRBV25-1 with TRBJ2-3; tentatively, D is TRBD1 or TRBD2 (5 bases each). Trimming shortened V by 6 bases and J by 4 bases, and 11 bases separated the two germline ends. The CDR3 is made up of 13 amino acids. Germline assignment: CDR1 MGHDK and CDR2 SYGVNS. CDR3 region: CASRRGSADTQYF. CDR3 nucleotides: TGTGCCAGCAGGAGGGGAAGCGCAGATACGCAGTATTTT.

Concerning this clonotype: A read error may account for a junction end that differs from germline. The chain links TRBV4-2 to TRBJ2-1, with 9 bases identical to TRBD2. There are 18 residues in the CDR3. Germline values: CDR1 LGHNA, CDR2 YNFKEQ. The CDR3 reads CASSQEKAASGIFNEQFF. The CDR3 DNA follows: TGTGCCAGCAGTCAAGAGAAGGCGGCTAGCGGGATTTTTAATGAGCAGTTCTTC.

The V gene is TRBV12-3 or TRBV12-4, the J gene TRBJ2-1; 9 nucleotides match TRBD1. The CDR3 has 13 amino acids. The trim removed 5 bases at V and 9 bases at J, leaving 5 bases unmatched. Written as DNA, the CDR3 is TGTGCCAGCAGTGGACAGGGGTTCGGTGAGCAGTTCTTC. Translating it yields CASSGQGFGEQFF.

The V gene is TRBV7-9, the J gene TRBJ1-4; D is unclear. The CDR3 has 14 amino acids. Germline values: CDR1 SEHNR, CDR2 FQNEAQ (reference sequence). V lost 5 bases and J lost 8, with 15 bases in between. The CDR3: CASSRTQTGEKLFF. CDR3 DNA: TGTGCCAGCAGCCGGACTCAAACTGGGGAAAAACTGTTTTTT.

The chain recombines TRBV4-1 with TRBJ2-1; the match to TRBD2 covers 12 bases. The germline CDR1 and CDR2 sequences are MGHRA and YSYEKL. After removal of 3 bases from V and 3 bases from J, the junction contained 9 bases not matched to a gene. The CDR3 extends over 18 amino acids. Here the CDR3 reads CASSQGGGTSGFYNEQFF. The CDR3 DNA sequence: TGCGCCAGCAGCCAGGGGGGGGGGACTAGCGGGTTCTACAATGAGCAGTTCTTC.

The CDR3 DNA is TGTGCCAGCAGCTTGCTCCGGGAAATCAAGGATGAGCAGTTCTTC. It specifies CASSLLREIKDEQFF. The chain couples TRBV5-4 to TRBJ2-1; D possibly corresponds to TRBD2 (5 bases). Trimming took off 1 base at V and 8 bases at J, with 16 bases between the two ends. The CDR3 extends over 15 amino acids. Germline V gene data show CDR1 as SGHNT and CDR2 as YYREEE (reference sequence).

CDR3 residues: CASNSARTGNMNTEAFF. Written as DNA, the CDR3 is TGTGCCAGCAATTCAGCCCGGACAGGGAACATGAACACTGAAGCTTTCTTT. The rearrangement joins TRBV27 to TRBJ1-1; 8 bases are a match to TRBD1. V was clipped by 7 bases and J by 0 bases; unmatched bases: 13. CDR1 is MNHEY, CDR2 SMNVEV, per germline (reference sequence). This CDR3 is built from 17 residues.

This rearrangement joins TRBV27 to TRBJ2-1; 9 bases fit TRBD2. Germline CDR1 MNHEY, CDR2 SMNVEV (reference sequence). The junction had 4 bases not matched to a gene; V was cut back by 2 bases and J by 2 bases. This CDR3 is built from 16 residues. Here the CDR3 reads CASSLASGAPYNEQFF. CDR3 nucleotide sequence: TGTGCCAGCAGTTTAGCTAGCGGGGCCCCCTACAATGAGCAGTTCTTC.

The CDR3 is CASSFFTSHEQFF. The DNA of the CDR3 is TGTGCCAGCAGCTTTTTTACGAGTCATGAGCAGTTCTTC. J is TRBJ2-1 and V is TRBV7-2; D not resolved. CDR1 and CDR2 from the germline V gene are SGHTA and FQGNSA. V lost 3 bases, J lost 8 bases, and 11 bases lay in between. This CDR3 region has 13 residues.

A remark on this clonotype: A junction end diverges from the germline sequence, so it may reflect a read error. The rearrangement joins TRBV6-1 to TRBJ1-5; no definite D call. The CDR3 loop spans 14 amino acids. In germline, CDR1 is MNHNS, CDR2 SASEGT. CDR3 in amino acids: CARSVGEVYQPQHF. Written as DNA, the CDR3 is TGTGCCCGCAGTGTTGGGGAAGTTTATCAGCCCCAGCATTTT.

CDR3 region: CASSSQGNNQPQHF. The CDR3 coding sequence is TGTGCCAGCAGCTCACAGGGGAACAATCAGCCCCAGCATTTT. The V gene is TRBV6-1, the J gene TRBJ1-5, with 7 nucleotides matching TRBD1. Germline CDR1 is MNHNS and CDR2 is SASEGT. The V and J ends lost 6 bases and 3 bases, in that order; junction bases with no gene match: 5. This CDR3 region has 14 residues.

The genes are TRBV10-3 and TRBJ2-7; the D is unclear. Trimming pared 6 bases from V and 2 bases from J, leaving 11 bases between. The germline CDR1 and CDR2 sequences are ENHRY and SYGVKD. The CDR3 runs 13 residues. The CDR3 is CAIRIDGAYEQYF. The CDR3 DNA reads TGTGCCATCAGGATCGACGGAGCCTACGAGCAGTACTTC.

This clonotype was counted only a few times. CDR3 sequence: CASSYSVRTVAYEQYF. The CDR3 DNA reads TGTGCCAGCAGTTACTCAGTTCGGACAGTCGCCTACGAGCAGTACTTC. The chain employs TRBV6-5 and TRBJ2-7; tentative D call: TRBD1 (6 bases). This CDR3 has 16 amino acids. Germline CDR1 and CDR2: MNHEY and SVGAGI. The V end lost 0 bases, the J end lost 2 bases, and 14 bases lay between the germline ends.

The chain links TRBV6-1 to TRBJ1-2; D is unresolved. The CDR3 extends over 12 amino acids. CDR1 and CDR2 (germline): MNHNS, SASEGT. The V and J ends lost 0 bases and 7 bases respectively, with 6 bases between them. The CDR3: CASSEANSGYTF. CDR3 DNA: TGTGCCAGCAGTGAAGCTAATTCTGGCTACACCTTC.

This chain joins TRBV20-1 and TRBJ2-5; no clear D. V lost 2 bases to trimming and J lost 1 base, with 8 bases between them. The V gene's germline CDR1 is DFQATT and CDR2 SNEGSKA (reference sequence). This CDR3 has 13 residues. The CDR3 nucleotides read TGCAGTGCTAGAAGGACGGCCCAAGAGACCCAGTACTTC. Protein: CSARRTAQETQYF.

The gene calls are TRBV7-6 and TRBJ2-2; D is perhaps TRBD2 (5 bases). CDR3 length: 12 amino acids. Germline V lookup: CDR1 SGHVS, CDR2 FNYEAQ. V lost 7 bases and J lost 6, with 9 bases in between. CDR3 sequence reads: CASTRDSGELFF. The CDR3 DNA reads as TGTGCCAGCACCCGGGATTCCGGGGAGCTGTTTTTT.

The genes are TRBV29-1 and TRBJ2-7, with D possibly matching TRBD2 (8 bases). The CDR3 is 14 residues long. The V and J ends lost 6 bases and 4 bases respectively, with 19 bases between them. The germline V gene encodes CDR1 SQVTM and CDR2 ANQGSEA. The CDR3 sequence is CSVSRGGTAYEQYF. The DNA of the CDR3 is TGCAGCGTGTCCCGCGGGGGGACAGCTTACGAGCAGTACTTC.

This chain links TRBV5-4 with TRBJ1-1; 8 nucleotides agree with TRBD1. CDR1 SGHNT and CDR2 YYREEE come from the germline V gene (reference sequence). The CDR3 is made up of 17 amino acids. After removal of 4 bases from V and 0 bases from J, the junction contained 11 bases not matched to a gene. The CDR3 sequence is CASSQSYRGLLNTEAFF. CDR3 nucleotides: TGTGCCAGCAGCCAGAGTTACAGGGGGTTACTGAACACTGAAGCTTTCTTT.

The chain couples TRBV2 to TRBJ2-3; D gene ambiguous. The V gene lost 1 base and the J gene lost 12 bases, with 8 bases spanning the gap. Germline-derived CDR1 and CDR2 are SNHLY and FYNNEI. CDR3 length: 11 amino acids. The CDR3 loop is CASSEDRRQYF. For the CDR3, the DNA is TGTGCCAGCAGTGAAGATCGCAGACAGTATTTT.

The J gene is TRBJ1-1, the V gene TRBV27, with no clear D. CDR3 length equals 16 residues. The V gene's germline CDR1 is MNHEY and CDR2 SMNVEV (reference sequence). Between the trimmed V and J ends, which lost 5 bases and 3 bases, there was a span of 19 bases. The CDR3 sequence is CASSTPNRKSYTEAFF. In DNA, the CDR3 is TGTGCCAGCAGTACCCCAAACCGAAAAAGTTACACTGAAGCTTTCTTT.

The J gene is TRBJ2-3, the V gene TRBV14; 10 bases map to TRBD1. This CDR3 region has 16 residues. Germline V lookup: CDR1 SGHDN, CDR2 FVKESK. J gave up 3 bases and V 4 bases, and 7 bases lay outside the gene matches. CDR3 in amino acids: CASSPRTGGYTDTQYF. The CDR3 bases are TGTGCCAGCAGCCCTCGGACAGGGGGTTATACAGATACGCAGTATTTT. Looking up the rest from reference TRBV14 and TRBJ2-3 gives the full variable domain: EAGVTQFPSHSVIEKGQTVTLRCDPISGHDNLYWYRRVMGKEIKFLLHFVKESKQDESGMPNNRFLAERTGGTYSTLKVQPAELEDSGVYFCASSPRTGGYTDTQYFGPGTRLTVL.